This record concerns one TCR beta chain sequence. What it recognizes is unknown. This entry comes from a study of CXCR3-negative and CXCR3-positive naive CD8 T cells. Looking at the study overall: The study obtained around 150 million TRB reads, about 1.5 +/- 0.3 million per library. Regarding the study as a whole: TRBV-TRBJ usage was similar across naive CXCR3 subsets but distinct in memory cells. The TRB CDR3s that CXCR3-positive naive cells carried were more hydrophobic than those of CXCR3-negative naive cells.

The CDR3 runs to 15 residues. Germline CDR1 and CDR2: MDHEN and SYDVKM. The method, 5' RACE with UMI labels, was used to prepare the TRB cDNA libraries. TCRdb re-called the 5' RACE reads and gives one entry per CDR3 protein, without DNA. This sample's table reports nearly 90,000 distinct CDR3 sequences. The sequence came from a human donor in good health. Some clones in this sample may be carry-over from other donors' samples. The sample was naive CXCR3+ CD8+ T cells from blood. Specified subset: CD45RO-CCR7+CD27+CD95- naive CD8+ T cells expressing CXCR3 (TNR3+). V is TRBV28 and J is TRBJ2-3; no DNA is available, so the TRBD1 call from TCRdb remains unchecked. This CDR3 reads CASRDPRPGADTQYF.